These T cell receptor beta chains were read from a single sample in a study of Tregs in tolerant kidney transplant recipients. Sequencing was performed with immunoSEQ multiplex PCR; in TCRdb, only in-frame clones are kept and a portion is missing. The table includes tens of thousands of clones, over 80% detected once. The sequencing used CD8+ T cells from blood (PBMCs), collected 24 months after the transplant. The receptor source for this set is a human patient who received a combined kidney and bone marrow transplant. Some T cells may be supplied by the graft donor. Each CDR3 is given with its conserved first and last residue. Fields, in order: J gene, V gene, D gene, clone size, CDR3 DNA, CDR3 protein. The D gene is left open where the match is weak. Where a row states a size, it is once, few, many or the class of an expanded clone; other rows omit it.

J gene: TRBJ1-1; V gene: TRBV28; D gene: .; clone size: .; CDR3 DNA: TGTGCCAGCAGTTCGGGGACTGGCACTGAAGCTTTCTTT; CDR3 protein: CASSSGTGTEAFF
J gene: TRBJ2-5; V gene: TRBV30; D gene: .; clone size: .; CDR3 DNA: TGTGCCTGGAGTGTGGGGACACTAGAGACCCAGTACTTC; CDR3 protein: CAWSVGTLETQYF
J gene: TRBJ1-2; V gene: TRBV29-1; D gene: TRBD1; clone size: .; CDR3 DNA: TGCAGCGTTGACAGGGGGGAAATTCGGAATGGCTACACCTTC; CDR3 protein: CSVDRGEIRNGYTF
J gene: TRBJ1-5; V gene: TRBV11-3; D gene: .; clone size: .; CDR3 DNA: TGTGCCAGCAGCTTAGTCAGAAATCAGCCCCAGCATTTT; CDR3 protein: CASSLVRNQPQHF
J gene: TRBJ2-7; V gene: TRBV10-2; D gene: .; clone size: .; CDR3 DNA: TGCGCCAGCACGACTGGATTCAACTCCTACGAGCAGTACTTC; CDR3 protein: CASTTGFNSYEQYF
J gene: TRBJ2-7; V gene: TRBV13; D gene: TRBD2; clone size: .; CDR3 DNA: TGTGCCAGCAGCATGACTAGCGGGAGGGCCTACGAGCAGTACTTC; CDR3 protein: CASSMTSGRAYEQYF
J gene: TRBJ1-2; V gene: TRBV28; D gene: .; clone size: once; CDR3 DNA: TGTGCCAGCAGTTTACTAAATCCTAACTATGGCTACACCTTC; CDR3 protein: CASSLLNPNYGYTF
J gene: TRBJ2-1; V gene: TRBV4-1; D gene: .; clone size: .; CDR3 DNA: TGCGCCAGCAGCCAAACGCCGGGGACATCCCTCTATGAGCAGTTCTTC; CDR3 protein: CASSQTPGTSLYEQFF
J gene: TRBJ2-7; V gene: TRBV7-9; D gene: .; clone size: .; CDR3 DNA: TGTGCCAGCAGCTTATTGTACGAGCAGTACTTC; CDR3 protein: CASSLLYEQYF
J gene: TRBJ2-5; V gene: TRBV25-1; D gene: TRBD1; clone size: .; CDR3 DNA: TGTGCCAGCAGTGATTCGGGACAGGGGTACCAAGAGACCCAGTACTTC; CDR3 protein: CASSDSGQGYQETQYF
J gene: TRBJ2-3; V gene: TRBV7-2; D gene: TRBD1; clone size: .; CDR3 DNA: TGTGCCAGCAGCTTGGGGGTCTCAGGGGGCGAATCGGGCACAGATACGCAGTATTTT; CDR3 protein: CASSLGVSGGESGTDTQYF
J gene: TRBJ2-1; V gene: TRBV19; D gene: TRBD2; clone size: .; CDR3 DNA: TGTGCCAGTAGTATATTCCCGTGGGCTAGCGGGGGTTATGAGCAGTTCTTC; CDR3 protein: CASSIFPWASGGYEQFF
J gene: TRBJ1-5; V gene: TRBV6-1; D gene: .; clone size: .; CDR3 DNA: TGTGCCAGCAGACAGACGGCCCATAGCAATCAGCCCCAGCATTTT; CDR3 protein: CASRQTAHSNQPQHF
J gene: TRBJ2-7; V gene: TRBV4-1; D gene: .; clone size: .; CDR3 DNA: TGCGCCAGCAGTCAAGGGCCTAGCTCCTACGAGCAGTACTTC; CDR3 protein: CASSQGPSSYEQYF
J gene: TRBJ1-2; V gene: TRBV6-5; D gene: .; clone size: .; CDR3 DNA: TGTGCCAGCAGTTACGTCCAGGGCACCTATGGCTACACCTTC; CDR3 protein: CASSYVQGTYGYTF
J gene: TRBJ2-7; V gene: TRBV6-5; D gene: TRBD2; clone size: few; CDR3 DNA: TGTGCCAGCAGTTACGCTAGCGGAGGAAGCTACGAGCAGTACTTC; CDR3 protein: CASSYASGGSYEQYF
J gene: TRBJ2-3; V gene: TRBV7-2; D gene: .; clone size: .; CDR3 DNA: TGTGCCGTACAGCTGCGGGGTGGGGGAGATACGCAGTATTTT; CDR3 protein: CAVQLRGGGDTQYF
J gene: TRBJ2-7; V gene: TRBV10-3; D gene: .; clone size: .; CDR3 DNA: TGTGCCATCAGAGCACCGCGGGACAAGGTACCAGCGGGGAGCTCCTACGAGCAGTACTTC; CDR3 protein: CAIRAPRDKVPAGSSYEQYF
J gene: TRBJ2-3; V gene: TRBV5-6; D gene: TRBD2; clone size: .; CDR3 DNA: TGTGCCAGCAGCTTTCAAGCGGGAGGGCCAGATACGCAGTATTTT; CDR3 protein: CASSFQAGGPDTQYF
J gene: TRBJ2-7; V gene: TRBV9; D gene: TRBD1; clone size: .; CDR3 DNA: TGTGCCAGCAGCCATAATAGGGACAGCCTATCCTACGAGCAGTACTTC; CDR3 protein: CASSHNRDSLSYEQYF
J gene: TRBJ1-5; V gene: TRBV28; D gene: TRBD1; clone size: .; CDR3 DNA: TGTGCCAGCAGTTCCCGGGACAGGGTACGGCAGCCCCAGCATTTT; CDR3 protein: CASSSRDRVRQPQHF
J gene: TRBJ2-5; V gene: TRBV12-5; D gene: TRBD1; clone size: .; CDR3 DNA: TGTGCTAGTGGTACCCCCTCTGGGACAGGGTTACAAGAGACCCAGTACTTC; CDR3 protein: CASGTPSGTGLQETQYF
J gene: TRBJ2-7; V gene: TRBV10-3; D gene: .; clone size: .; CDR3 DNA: TGTGCCACCGGGGACTACGAGCAGTACTTC; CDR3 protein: CATGDYEQYF
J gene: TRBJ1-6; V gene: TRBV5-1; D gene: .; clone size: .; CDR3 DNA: TGCGCCAGCAGCTTGGTTCCCAGGCTCAGCTCCTATAATTCACCCCTCCACTTT; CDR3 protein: CASSLVPRLSSYNSPLHF
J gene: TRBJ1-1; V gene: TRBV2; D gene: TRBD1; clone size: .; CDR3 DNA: TGTGCCAGCCAGACAGGGACCACTGAAGCTTTCTTT; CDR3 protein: CASQTGTTEAFF
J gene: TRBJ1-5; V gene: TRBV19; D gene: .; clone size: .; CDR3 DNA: TGTGCCAGTAGCCCGTTACAGGACTATGGGGATCAGCCCCAGCATTTT; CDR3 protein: CASSPLQDYGDQPQHF
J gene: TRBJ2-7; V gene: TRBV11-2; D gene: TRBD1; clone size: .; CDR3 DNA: TGTGCCAGCAGCTTAGTCGGGACAGGGGGGGTCGAGCAGTACTTC; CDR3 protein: CASSLVGTGGVEQYF
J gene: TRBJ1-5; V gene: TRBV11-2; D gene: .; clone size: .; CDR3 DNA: TGTGCCAGCAGTAATTATGGGCAGGGCCATCAGCCCCAGCATTTT; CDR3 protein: CASSNYGQGHQPQHF
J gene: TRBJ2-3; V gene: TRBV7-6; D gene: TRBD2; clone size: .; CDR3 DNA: TGTGCCAGCAGCTTAGGGGCAGCGGGAGTTCCAGATACGCAGTATTTT; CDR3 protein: CASSLGAAGVPDTQYF
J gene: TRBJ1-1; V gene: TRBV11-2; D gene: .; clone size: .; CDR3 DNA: TGTGCCAGCAGCTTAGGGCTGAACACTGAAGCTTTCTTT; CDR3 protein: CASSLGLNTEAFF
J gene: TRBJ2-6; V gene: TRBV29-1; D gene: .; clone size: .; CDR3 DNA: TGCAGCGTGCGAAGCGAAGACTCTGGGGCCAACGTCCTGACTTTC; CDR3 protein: CSVRSEDSGANVLTF
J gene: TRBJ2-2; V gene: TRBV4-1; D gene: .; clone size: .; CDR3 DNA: TGCGCCAGCAGCCACAGGAACACCGGGGAGCTGTTTTTT; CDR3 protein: CASSHRNTGELFF
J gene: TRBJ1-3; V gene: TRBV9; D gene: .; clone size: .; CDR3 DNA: TGTGCCAGCAGCGTAGTTTTCCGTCGGGACTCTGGAAACACCATATATTTT; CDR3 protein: CASSVVFRRDSGNTIYF
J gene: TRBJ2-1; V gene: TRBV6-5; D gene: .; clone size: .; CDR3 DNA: TGTGCCAGCAGTTACTTCGGCTCCGAGGATGAGCAGTTCTTC; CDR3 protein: CASSYFGSEDEQFF
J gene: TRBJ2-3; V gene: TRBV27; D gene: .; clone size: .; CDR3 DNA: TGTGCCAGCAGGCAAGGGGGCACAGATACGCAGTATTTT; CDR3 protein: CASRQGGTDTQYF
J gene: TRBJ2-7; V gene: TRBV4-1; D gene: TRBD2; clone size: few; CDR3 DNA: TGCGCCAGCAGCCAAACTAGCGCCTACGAGCAGTACTTC; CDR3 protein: CASSQTSAYEQYF
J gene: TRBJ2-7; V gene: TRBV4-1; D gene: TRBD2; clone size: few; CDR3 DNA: TGCGCCAGCAGCCGTAGTTTTTCCCGGACTAGCGGGAGTTCGCCGGACTACGAGCAGTACTTC; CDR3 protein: CASSRSFSRTSGSSPDYEQYF
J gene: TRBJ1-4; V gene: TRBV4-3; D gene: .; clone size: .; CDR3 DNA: TGCGCCAGCAGCCAAATGAAGACCGGGACAACTGAAAAACTGTTTTTT; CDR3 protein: CASSQMKTGTTEKLFF
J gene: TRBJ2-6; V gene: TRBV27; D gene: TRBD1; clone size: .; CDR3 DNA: TGTGCCAGCAGTTTGACTCGGGACAGGGGACTCCCTGGGGCCAACGTCCTGACTTTC; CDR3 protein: CASSLTRDRGLPGANVLTF
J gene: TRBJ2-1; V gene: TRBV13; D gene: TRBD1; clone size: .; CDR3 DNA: TGTGCCAGCAGCCACGGGACAGCCTACAATGAGCAGTTCTTC; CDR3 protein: CASSHGTAYNEQFF
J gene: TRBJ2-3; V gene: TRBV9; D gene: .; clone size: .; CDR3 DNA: TGTGCCAGCAGCGCCCCGGCTGGGGGGGCCGTAGATACGCAGTATTTT; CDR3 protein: CASSAPAGGAVDTQYF
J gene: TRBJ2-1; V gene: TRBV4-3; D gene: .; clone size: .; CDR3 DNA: TGCGCCAGCAGCCGTCGGGGATCAATACGCAATGAGCAGTTCTTC; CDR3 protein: CASSRRGSIRNEQFF
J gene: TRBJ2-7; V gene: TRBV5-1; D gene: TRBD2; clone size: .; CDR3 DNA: TGCGCCAGCAGCGGGGGGACTAGCGGGATTGACTACGAGCAGTACTTC; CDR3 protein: CASSGGTSGIDYEQYF
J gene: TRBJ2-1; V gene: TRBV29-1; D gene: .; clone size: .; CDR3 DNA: TGCAGCGTTGAAGGAGCGGAGCGTTCAATAGGGAATGAGCAGTTCTTC; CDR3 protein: CSVEGAERSIGNEQFF
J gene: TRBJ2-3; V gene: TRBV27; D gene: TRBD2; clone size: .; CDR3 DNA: TGTGCCAGCAGTTTCGTGAGGCGGGGGGGCGCAGATACGCAGTATTTT; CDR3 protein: CASSFVRRGGADTQYF
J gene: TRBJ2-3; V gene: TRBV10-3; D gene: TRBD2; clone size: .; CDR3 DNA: TGTGCCATCAGTGTCTCTAGCGGGGTAGCTAGCACAGATACGCAGTATTTT; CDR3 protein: CAISVSSGVASTDTQYF
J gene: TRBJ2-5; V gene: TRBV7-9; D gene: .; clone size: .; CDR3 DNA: TGTGCCAGCAGCTTAGTATCCGGGGAGACCCAGTACTTC; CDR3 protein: CASSLVSGETQYF
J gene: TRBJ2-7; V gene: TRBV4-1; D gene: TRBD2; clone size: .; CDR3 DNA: TGCGCCAGCAGTCCCTCTTCTAGCGGGGAAGGGTACGAGCAGTACTTC; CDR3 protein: CASSPSSSGEGYEQYF
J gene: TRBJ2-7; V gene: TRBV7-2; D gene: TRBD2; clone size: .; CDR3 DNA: TGTGCCAGCAGCGCCGGACTAGCGGCCTACGAGCAGTACTTC; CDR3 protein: CASSAGLAAYEQYF
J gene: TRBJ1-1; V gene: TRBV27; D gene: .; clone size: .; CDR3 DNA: TGTGCCAGCAGTGGACTTTTGAACACTGAAGCTTTCTTT; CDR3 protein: CASSGLLNTEAFF
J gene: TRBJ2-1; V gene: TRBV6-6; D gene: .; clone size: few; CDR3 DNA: TGTGCCAGCAGTTACTGGGGGGAGAGCGGTGAGCAGTTCTTC; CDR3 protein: CASSYWGESGEQFF
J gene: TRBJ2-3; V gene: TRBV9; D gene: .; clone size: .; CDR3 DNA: TGTGCCAGCAGCGGTGCGGCGGTAGTAACAGATACGCAGTATTTT; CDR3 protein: CASSGAAVVTDTQYF
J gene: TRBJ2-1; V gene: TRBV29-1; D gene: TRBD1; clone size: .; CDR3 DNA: TGCAGCGTTGCCAGTCCCGGGACAGGGAACAATGAGCAGTTCTTC; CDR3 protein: CSVASPGTGNNEQFF
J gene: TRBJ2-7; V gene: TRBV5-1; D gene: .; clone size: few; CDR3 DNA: TGCGCCAGCAGCGTAGCGGACAGGACCACCTACGAGCAGTACTTC; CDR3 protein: CASSVADRTTYEQYF
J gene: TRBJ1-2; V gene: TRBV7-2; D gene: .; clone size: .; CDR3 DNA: TGTGCCAGCAGCCCCGGGGGGGGCGGCTATGGCTACACCTTC; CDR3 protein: CASSPGGGGYGYTF
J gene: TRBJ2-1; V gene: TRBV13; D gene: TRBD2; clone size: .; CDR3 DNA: TGTGCCAGCACCCTTGGGACTATATACAATGAGCAGTTCTTC; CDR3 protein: CASTLGTIYNEQFF
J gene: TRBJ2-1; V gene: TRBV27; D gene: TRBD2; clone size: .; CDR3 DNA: TGTGCCAGCAGTTTAGGACTAGCGGGCAACAATGAGCAGTTCTTC; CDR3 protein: CASSLGLAGNNEQFF
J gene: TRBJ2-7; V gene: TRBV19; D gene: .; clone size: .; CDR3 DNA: TGTGCCAGTAGTATGGATCCCAGCGGCTACGAGCAGTACTTC; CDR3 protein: CASSMDPSGYEQYF
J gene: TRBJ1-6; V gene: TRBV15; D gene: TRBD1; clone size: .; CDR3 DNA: TGTGCCACCAGCAGAGATCGGACAGGGATGAGCTCCTATAATTCCCCCCTCCACTTT; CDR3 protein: CATSRDRTGMSSYNSPLHF
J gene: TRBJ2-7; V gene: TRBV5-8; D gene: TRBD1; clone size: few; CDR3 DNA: TGTGCCAGCAGCTTAGGACAGGGGGCGTACGAGCAGTACTTC; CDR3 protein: CASSLGQGAYEQYF